The 23 T cell receptor beta chains below come from one sample, sequenced in a study of blood T cell repertoires in COVID-19. Only in-frame clones appear in the TCRdb table, and some are missing; sequencing was by immunoSEQ multiplex PCR. The data show 350,000 to 400,000 clones, roughly nine tenths seen once. Sequencing input: peripheral blood. These receptors were taken from a woman younger than 45 with COVID-19, enrolled during active disease.

The V gene is TRBV7-9, the J gene TRBJ2-2; no firm D call. The germline V gene has CDR1 SEHNR and CDR2 FQNEAQ (reference sequence). The CDR3 is 13 residues long. V dropped 2 bases and J dropped 7 bases, with 8 bases sitting between them. The CDR3 DNA sequence: TGTGCCAGCAGCTTACAGGTGCGCGGGGAGCTGTTTTTT. Translating gives CASSLQVRGELFF. The complete variable domain, with remaining parts taken from reference TRBV7-9 and TRBJ2-2, reads DTGVSQNPRHKITKRGQNVTFRCDPISEHNRLYWYRQTLGQGPEFLTYFQNEAQLEKSRLLSDRFSAERPKGSFSTLEIQRTEQGDSAMYLCASSLQVRGELFFGEGSRLTVL.

The rearrangement links TRBV20-1 to TRBJ2-1; D remains ambiguous. Germline lookup yields CDR1 DFQATT and CDR2 SNEGSKA (reference sequence). This CDR3 contains 14 residues. Trimming left V 3 bases short and J 0 bases short, with 9 bases between. The DNA of the CDR3 is TGCAGTGCTAGTCCGTTCGTCTCCTACAATGAGCAGTTCTTC. It codes for CSASPFVSYNEQFF.

J is TRBJ2-2 and V is TRBV25-1; possible D gene TRBD1, 6 bases. Germline V gene data show CDR1 as MGHDK and CDR2 as SYGVNS. Deletions cut 0 bases from V and 3 bases from J, with 11 bases between. The CDR3 consists of 16 residues. The CDR3: CASSEYSRGYTGELFF. The CDR3 DNA reads TGTGCCAGCAGTGAATATTCGAGGGGGTACACCGGGGAGCTGTTTTTT.

The chain links TRBV5-1 to TRBJ2-3; D unresolved. This CDR3 has 12 residues. Germline CDR1 SGHRS, CDR2 YFSETQ. Trimming left V 4 bases short and J 7 bases short, with 10 bases between. CDR3 in DNA: TGCGCCAGCAGCCCTCAGGAAAATACGCAGTATTTT. As protein: CASSPQENTQYF.

V usage is TRBV5-1 and J usage is TRBJ1-1; TRBD1 matches at 8 bases. Germline V lookup: CDR1 SGHRS, CDR2 YFSETQ. The ends lost 5 bases at V and 5 bases at J; junction bases unmatched: 8. This CDR3 is built from 14 residues. The DNA for the CDR3 is TGCGCCAGCAGTCGGACAGGGCGGTTGACTGAAGCTTTCTTT. Encoded protein: CASSRTGRLTEAFF.

The rearrangement joins TRBV6-2 or TRBV6-3 to TRBJ2-7; weak D call: TRBD1 (6 bases). V lost 2 bases, J lost 7 bases, and 15 bases lay in between. Germline CDR1 MNHEY, CDR2 SVGEGT. The CDR3 sequence is 14 residues long. The CDR3 protein is CASSYSRGLGEQYF. Here the CDR3 DNA reads TGTGCCAGCAGTTACAGCAGGGGCCTAGGGGAGCAGTACTTC.

The CDR3 region has the DNA TGCGCCAGCAGCTTGGCCGGGGAGCGGGAGGCCGTCACAGATACGCAGTATTTT. Residues: CASSLAGEREAVTDTQYF. The chain employs TRBV5-1 and TRBJ2-3, with 9 bases that match TRBD2. The CDR3 contains 18 residues. V lost 0 bases and J lost 2; bases outside the gene matches: 10. CDR1 and CDR2 (germline): SGHRS, YFSETQ.

This chain connects TRBV10-2 to TRBJ1-1; TRBD1 matches 10 bases. With 2 bases clipped from V and 0 bases from J, the junction kept 0 bases outside the gene matches. This CDR3 is 15 amino acids long. CDR1 is WSHSY and CDR2 is SAAADI in the germline V gene. The CDR3 DNA follows: TGCGCCAGCAGTGAGGGACAGGGGGTGAACACTGAAGCTTTCTTT. Protein sequence: CASSEGQGVNTEAFF.

The rearrangement links TRBV11-3 to TRBJ2-5; no reliable D call. The CDR3 spans 14 residues. V lost 3 bases to trimming and J lost 5 bases, with 13 bases between them. Germline CDR1 is SGHNT and CDR2 is YENEEA. Written as DNA, the CDR3 is TGTGCCAGCAGCTTCCTGAGTGCATTTGAGACCCAGTACTTC. It yields the protein CASSFLSAFETQYF.

The V gene is TRBV19, the J gene TRBJ2-1, with TRBD1 matching over 7 bases. With V trimmed by 2 bases and J by 3 bases, 1 base remained unmatched. There are 14 residues in the CDR3. Looked up from germline, CDR1 is LNHDA and CDR2 is SQIVND (reference sequence). The CDR3 DNA reads TGTGCCAGTAGTATAAGACAGGGCTACAATGAGCAGTTCTTC. Its translation is CASSIRQGYNEQFF.

This rearrangement joins TRBV19 to TRBJ1-1; TRBD1 agrees at 7 bases. The CDR3 runs to 15 residues. The V segment lost 4 bases and the J segment 1 base; nucleotides outside the gene matches: 6. Per the germline V gene, CDR1 is LNHDA and CDR2 is SQIVND (reference sequence). CDR3 in DNA: TGTGCCAGTAGTACCCTAGGGACAGCGAACACTGAAGCTTTCTTT. It encodes CASSTLGTANTEAFF.

In its sample, this clone was seen a few times. The chain is built from TRBV4-3 and TRBJ1-1; perhaps TRBD1 as D (5 bases). Germline CDR1 is LGHNA and CDR2 is YSLEER. This CDR3 has 13 amino acids. Trimming cost V 4 bases and J 5 bases, with 11 bases left between them. CDR3 in amino acids: CASSRDGGTEAFF. The CDR3 DNA follows: TGCGCCAGCAGCCGGGACGGGGGGACTGAAGCTTTCTTT.

This clone has just a few counts. This chain connects TRBV18 to TRBJ2-1; D possibly corresponds to TRBD1 (6 bases). Per germline, CDR1 KGHSH and CDR2 LQKENI. The CDR3 is made up of 17 amino acids. V dropped 1 base and J dropped 0 bases, with 13 bases sitting between them. The CDR3: CASSPQPGTPSYNEQFF. The CDR3, as DNA: TGTGCCAGCTCACCACAGCCCGGGACACCCTCCTACAATGAGCAGTTCTTC.

This chain connects TRBV6-2 or TRBV6-3 to TRBJ2-1; 8 bases line up with TRBD2. From germline, CDR1 is MNHEY and CDR2 SVGEGT. V dropped 5 bases and J dropped 5; count of bases not matched to a gene: 8. The length of the CDR3 is 15 residues. In nucleotides, the CDR3 is TGTGCCAGCAGTCTCGGACTAGCAGTTGACAATGAGCAGTTCTTC. Its translation is CASSLGLAVDNEQFF.

The V and J genes are TRBV6-1 and TRBJ2-3; weak D call: TRBD2 (5 bases). The V and J ends lost 2 bases and 6 bases respectively, with 15 bases between them. Germline V gives CDR1 MNHNS, CDR2 SASEGT. The CDR3 sequence is 15 residues long. The CDR3 region has the DNA TGTGCCAGCAGTGAAACCCTACAAACGGGGGATACGCAGTATTTT. It codes for CASSETLQTGDTQYF.

The chain uses TRBV5-1 and TRBJ1-1, with a possible D match to TRBD1 (6 bases). The CDR3 covers 16 residues. Trimming took 5 bases from V and 1 from J, leaving 18 bases between them. The germline V gene has CDR1 SGHRS and CDR2 YFSETQ. CDR3 sequence reads: CASRLWEGGANTEAFF. In nucleotides, the CDR3 is TGCGCCAGCAGACTCTGGGAGGGGGGGGCGAACACTGAAGCTTTCTTT.

The chain carries TRBV5-8 and TRBJ2-6, with 8 bases matching TRBD1. The CDR3 runs to 17 residues. Trimming cost V 5 bases and J 0 bases; bases outside gene matches: 7. In germline, CDR1 is SGHTS, CDR2 YDEGEE. The CDR3 loop is CASRVRQGFSGANVLTF. The DNA for the CDR3 is TGTGCCAGCAGGGTGCGACAGGGGTTCTCTGGGGCCAACGTCCTGACTTTC.

The chain couples TRBV6-6 to TRBJ1-3, with D tentatively TRBD1 (6 bases). Germline V gives CDR1 MNHNY, CDR2 SVGAGI (reference sequence). The CDR3 contains 13 residues. Trimming took off 10 bases at V and 0 bases at J, with 10 bases between the two ends. DNA for the CDR3: TGTGCCACCGTACAGGGCTCTGGAAACACCATATATTTT. Encoded protein: CATVQGSGNTIYF.

The chain uses TRBV5-1 and TRBJ2-2; 14 bases are shared with TRBD2. J lost 1 base, V lost 4 bases, and 12 bases had no gene match. In germline, CDR1 is SGHRS, CDR2 YFSETQ. The CDR3 sequence is 20 residues long. As DNA, the CDR3 is TGCGCCAGCAGCCGCCAAACCGGACTAGCGGGGGGCCTGAACACCGGGGAGCTGTTTTTT. Translation gives CASSRQTGLAGGLNTGELFF.

The CDR3 coding sequence is TGTGCCAGCAGTTTATCGGGGAGGGAGACCCAGTACTTC. Its protein is CASSLSGRETQYF. The chain carries TRBV12-3 or TRBV12-4 and TRBJ2-5, with a weak D call TRBD2 (6 bases). V dropped 2 bases and J dropped 5 bases, with 9 bases sitting between them. This CDR3 comprises 13 residues.

DNA for the CDR3: TGCGCCAGCAGCCAAGACCCGCGCGGGTCAGGAGCCAATTCACCCCTCCACTTT. Encoded protein: CASSQDPRGSGANSPLHF. V gene TRBV4-3 combines with J gene TRBJ1-6; no reliable D call. Germline CDR1 and CDR2: LGHNA and YSLEER. The CDR3 covers 18 residues. Trimming shortened V by 0 bases and J by 7 bases, and 19 bases separated the two germline ends.

The gene calls are TRBV29-1 and TRBJ2-7, with 11 positions matching TRBD2. V was pared by 3 bases and J by 2 bases, with 3 bases of the junction left unmatched. Germline V gene sequence: CDR1 SQVTM, CDR2 ANQGSEA. This CDR3 comprises 14 residues. The CDR3 protein is CSVENSGRAYEQYV. CDR3 DNA sequence: TGCAGCGTTGAGAATAGCGGGAGGGCCTACGAGCAGTACGTC.

The genes are TRBV4-3 and TRBJ2-5; a weak D match, TRBD2 (6 bases). The CDR3 totals 16 residues. The germline CDR1 and CDR2 sequences are LGHNA and YSLEER. V lost 6 bases, J lost 3 bases, and 20 bases lay in between. In DNA, the CDR3 is TGCGCCAGCAGTCCGCTAGGGACCGGGACTGAAGAGACCCAGTACTTC. It translates to CASSPLGTGTEETQYF.